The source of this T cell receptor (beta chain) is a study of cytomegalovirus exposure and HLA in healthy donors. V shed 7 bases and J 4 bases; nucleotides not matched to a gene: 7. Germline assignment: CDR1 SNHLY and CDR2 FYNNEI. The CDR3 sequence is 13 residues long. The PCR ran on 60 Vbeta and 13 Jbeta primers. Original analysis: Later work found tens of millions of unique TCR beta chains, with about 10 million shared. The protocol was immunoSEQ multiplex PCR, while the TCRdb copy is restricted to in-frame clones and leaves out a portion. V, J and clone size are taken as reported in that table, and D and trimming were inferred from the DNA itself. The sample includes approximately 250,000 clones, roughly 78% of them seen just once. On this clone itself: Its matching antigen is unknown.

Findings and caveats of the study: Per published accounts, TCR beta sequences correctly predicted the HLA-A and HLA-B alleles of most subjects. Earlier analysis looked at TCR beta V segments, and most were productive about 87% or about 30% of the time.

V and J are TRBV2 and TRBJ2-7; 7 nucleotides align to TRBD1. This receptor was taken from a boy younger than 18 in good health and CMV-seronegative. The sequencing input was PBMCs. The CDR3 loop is CASNWDRRYEQYF. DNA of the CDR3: TGTGCCAGCAATTGGGACAGACGTTACGAGCAGTACTTC.